These T cell receptor beta chains were read from a single sample in a study of CD8 T cells in Susac syndrome. MiXCR, applied by TCRdb to the immunoSEQ multiplex PCR reads, yields one record per CDR3 protein. This sample yields about 150,000 distinct CDR3 sequences, of which approximately 96% are seen a single time; about 0.08% belongs to the top ten. The source material was CD4+ T cells from PBMCs. The source is a human donor with Susac syndrome. The CDR3 runs from the conserved cysteine through the conserved F or W. D genes are given only for firm matches.

- | TRBJ2-7 | TRBV20-1 | CSALGVGGYEQYF
- | TRBJ2-7 | TRBV3-1 | CASSQDGGGGGYEQYF
TRBD2 | TRBJ2-5 | TRBV5-4 | CASSLAGTSGRTQYF
- | TRBJ1-5 | TRBV12-3/TRBV12-4 | CASSPGASRQPQHF
- | TRBJ1-5 | TRBV29-1 | CSVDEGGGQPQHF
TRBD1 | TRBJ1-5 | TRBV2 | CASSDGARGNQPQHF
- | TRBJ2-2 | TRBV12-3/TRBV12-4 | CASSLRQRIYTGELFF
TRBD1 | TRBJ2-7 | TRBV29-1 | CSVRDRNYEQYF
- | TRBJ2-7 | TRBV5-1 | CASSSNAMGAYEQYF
TRBD1 | TRBJ2-7 | TRBV5-1 | CASSYQGAEEQYF
- | TRBJ1-1 | TRBV25-1 | CASSAGLGEAFF
- | TRBJ2-5 | TRBV12-3/TRBV12-4 | CASSFGGTRRETQYF
- | TRBJ2-2 | TRBV29-1 | CSVGLLVAGTGELFF
- | TRBJ2-7 | TRBV3-1 | CASSQRRGSYEQYF
- | TRBJ1-1 | TRBV6-4 | CATPLDKNYEAFF
TRBD2 | TRBJ2-7 | TRBV5-6 | CASRSSGSSNEQYF
TRBD1 | TRBJ1-1 | TRBV18 | CASSPGQEDTRRAFF
- | TRBJ2-1 | TRBV12-3/TRBV12-4 | CASRPGHRSSYNEQFF
TRBD1 | TRBJ2-5 | TRBV23-1 | CASSLQGFRETQYF
- | TRBJ2-7 | TRBV29-1 | CSVLPIPPYEQYF
TRBD1 | TRBJ2-7 | TRBV5-1 | CASSIPTGTGNYEQYF
- | TRBJ2-5 | TRBV7-9 | CASSLGAGIQETQYF
- | TRBJ1-1 | TRBV29-1 | CSVRRGSLMNTEAFF
- | TRBJ2-4 | TRBV20-1 | CSASRAGLAKNIQYF
TRBD1 | TRBJ2-1 | TRBV2 | CAQGDKGPLQFF
- | TRBJ1-4 | TRBV20-1 | CSGMWPTNEKLFF
TRBD1 | TRBJ1-1 | TRBV14 | CASSMDRVGEAFF
- | TRBJ1-1 | TRBV20-1 | CSATTGNTEAFF
- | TRBJ1-1 | TRBV20-1 | CSAPRTVHTEAFF
TRBD1 | TRBJ1-1 | TRBV20-1 | CSARDLGTGEAFF